These 28 T cell receptor beta chains were all obtained from the same sample, sequenced in a study of T cells after yellow fever vaccination. TCRdb itself ran the 5' RACE reads through MiXCR, one entry per CDR3 protein. This table has 150,000 or so distinct CDR3 sequences, approximately 6.6% appearing once. The material sequenced was CD4+ T cells sorted from PBMCs, taken 10 days after the yellow fever booster vaccination. Receptors were obtained from a man aged 30-40 years who received the YFV17D yellow fever vaccine.

This clonotype was seen many times. This rearrangement joins TRBV7-9 to TRBJ1-1; D is unresolved. Per germline, CDR1 SEHNR and CDR2 FQNEAQ (reference sequence). The CDR3 covers 13 residues. The germline V and J ends were trimmed by 1 base and 2 bases, with 5 bases remaining between them. The CDR3, as DNA: TGTGCCAGCAGCTTAGTGGGAAACACTGAAGCTTTCTTT. It specifies CASSLVGNTEAFF.

This clonotype occurred many times. The chain joins TRBV23-1 to TRBJ2-1, with D uncertain. TRBV23-1 is labeled an ORF, and its function is uncertain. The CDR3 totals 15 residues. Trimming left V 0 bases short and J 3 bases short, with 9 bases between. Here the CDR3 DNA reads TGCGCCAGCAGTCAATCTTCGGAAAACTACAATGAGCAGTTCTTC. Encoded protein: CASSQSSENYNEQFF.

This clonotype was picked up many times. The V call is TRBV12-3 or TRBV12-4, the J call TRBJ1-4; D is ambiguous. This CDR3 is 15 amino acids long. Trimming shortened V by 3 bases and J by 4 bases, and 12 bases separated the two germline ends. CDR3 in amino acids: CASSFPKRDNEKLFF. The CDR3 DNA reads TGTGCCAGCAGTTTCCCCAAACGGGATAATGAAAAACTGTTTTTT.

This clonotype was found many times. The chain employs TRBV20-1 and TRBJ2-3, with TRBD2 matching 8 bases. From germline, CDR1 is DFQATT and CDR2 SNEGSKA (reference sequence). V lost 5 bases and J lost 4; bases outside the gene matches: 5. The CDR3 spans 13 residues. The CDR3 coding sequence is TGCAGTGCTTGCCGGGAGGGGGCAGATACGCAGTATTTT. Encoded protein: CSACREGADTQYF.

The chain combines TRBV29-1 with TRBJ2-1, with TRBD2 identical over 8 bases. Unmatched junction bases numbered 3, after V lost 1 base and J lost 4 bases. The CDR3 consists of 14 residues. Germline loops: CDR1 SQVTM, CDR2 ANQGSEA. The CDR3 loop reads CSVEASGFYNEQFF. In DNA, the CDR3 is TGCAGCGTTGAAGCTAGCGGGTTTTACAATGAGCAGTTCTTC.

This clonotype was picked up many times. The V and J genes are TRBV20-1 and TRBJ1-5; D is ambiguous. Germline V gene lookup returns CDR1 DFQATT and CDR2 SNEGSKA (reference sequence). The length of the CDR3 is 16 residues. Trimming pared 3 bases from V and 0 bases from J, leaving 15 bases between. As DNA, the CDR3 is TGCAGTGCTAGTCGGTCCGGCCCATATAGCAATCAGCCCCAGCATTTT. This translates into CSASRSGPYSNQPQHF.

The table lists this clonotype with many counts. CDR3 sequence reads: CASSLNRDSPLHF. CDR3 sequence (DNA): TGCGCCAGCAGCCTTAACAGGGATTCACCCCTCCACTTT. The rearrangement links TRBV4-3 to TRBJ1-6; weak D call: TRBD1 (6 bases). Between the trimmed V and J ends, which lost 4 bases and 8 bases, there was a span of 9 bases. The CDR3 has 13 residues. The V gene's germline CDR1 is LGHNA and CDR2 YSLEER.

This clonotype was counted many times. V gene TRBV20-1 combines with J gene TRBJ2-7, with no clear D. Germline lookup yields CDR1 DFQATT and CDR2 SNEGSKA (reference sequence). CDR3 length: 12 residues. V shed 7 bases and J shed 0 bases, with 10 bases lying between them. CDR3 sequence reads: CSGWSPSYEQYF. In DNA, the CDR3 is TGCAGTGGGTGGAGTCCCTCCTACGAGCAGTACTTC.

This clonotype was seen a handful of times. The J gene is TRBJ2-1, the V gene TRBV18, with 7 bases aligning to TRBD1. J gave up 9 bases and V 6 bases, and 11 bases lay outside the gene matches. The CDR3 sequence is 14 residues long. The germline V gene encodes CDR1 KGHSH and CDR2 LQKENI. The CDR3 DNA follows: TGTGCCAGCTCCCAAGGGACAGAGGCGGTTGAGCAGTTCTTC. Encoded protein: CASSQGTEAVEQFF.

V is TRBV20-1 and J is TRBJ2-7; D remains ambiguous. Trimming left V 3 bases short and J 0 bases short, with 9 bases between. Germline lookup yields CDR1 DFQATT and CDR2 SNEGSKA (reference sequence). The CDR3 is made up of 13 amino acids. The CDR3 is CSASFTSSYEQYF. As DNA, the CDR3 is TGCAGTGCTAGCTTTACCAGCTCCTACGAGCAGTACTTC.

This clonotype was detected ten times or more. The genes are TRBV9 and TRBJ1-2; 9 nucleotides match TRBD1. Germline V gives CDR1 SGDLS, CDR2 YYNGEE. Losses at the gene ends were 6 bases for V and 7 bases for J; bases not matched to a gene: 16. The CDR3 loop spans 16 amino acids. The CDR3 here is CASTTGGTGGSGGYTF. The CDR3 DNA reads TGTGCCAGCACGACGGGGGGAACAGGGGGCTCTGGTGGCTACACCTTC.

This clonotype came up a few times. This chain joins TRBV5-1 and TRBJ1-6, with D possibly being TRBD1 (5 bases). Germline V gene sequence: CDR1 SGHRS, CDR2 YFSETQ. Trimming took off 5 bases at V and 6 bases at J, with 15 bases between the two ends. The CDR3 has 15 amino acids. The CDR3 nucleotides are TGCGCCAGCAGACCCCCACCAGGGACTAATTCACCCCTCCACTTT. As protein: CASRPPPGTNSPLHF.

Concerning this clonotype: The junction shows a germline mismatch at one end, possibly a read error. The rearrangement joins TRBV7-2 to TRBJ2-1; a weak D match, TRBD2 (6 bases). The CDR3 runs to 16 residues. Germline CDR1 and CDR2: SGHTA and FQGNSA. The CDR3 DNA follows: TGTGCCGGCAGCTTAGCGGAACACTTCTCCTACAATGAGCAGTTCTTC. Protein sequence: CAGSLAEHFSYNEQFF.

This clonotype was detected a few times. The chain links TRBV18 to TRBJ2-2; D remains ambiguous. This CDR3 region has 15 residues. CDR1 and CDR2 from the germline V gene are KGHSH and LQKENI. V dropped 0 bases and J dropped 5 bases, with 10 bases sitting between them. In nucleotides, the CDR3 is TGTGCCAGCTCACCACCGATGGGTGGTACCGGGGAGCTGTTTTTT. Translation gives CASSPPMGGTGELFF.

This clonotype was picked up many times. This chain links TRBV29-1 with TRBJ1-2; tentatively, D is TRBD1 (6 bases). Germline values: CDR1 SQVTM, CDR2 ANQGSEA. This CDR3 spans 11 amino acids. The V gene lost 5 bases and the J gene lost 5 bases, with 9 bases spanning the gap. The CDR3 DNA reads TGCAGCGTTCTACAGGGTTATGGCTACACCTTC. Translation gives CSVLQGYGYTF.

This clonotype came up a few times. This chain uses TRBV7-2 with TRBJ2-5, with 9 bases identical to TRBD1. Germline lookup yields CDR1 SGHTA and CDR2 FQGNSA. This CDR3 spans 15 amino acids. Trimming at V came to 2 bases and at J to 6 bases, leaving 7 bases not matched to a gene. CDR3 protein: CASSLRPTGGKTQYF. DNA of the CDR3: TGTGCCAGCAGCTTACGCCCGACAGGGGGTAAGACCCAGTACTTC. Together with reference TRBV7-2 and TRBJ2-5, the CDR3 gives the full variable domain: GAGVSQSPSNKVTEKGKDVELRCDPISGHTALYWYRQSLGQGLEFLIYFQGNSAPDKSGLPSDRFSAERTGGSVSTLTIQRTQQEDSAVYLCASSLRPTGGKTQYFGPGTRLLVL.

This clonotype was seen repeatedly, ten times or more. This rearrangement joins TRBV7-9 to TRBJ2-1, with D uncertain. In germline, CDR1 is SEHNR, CDR2 FQNEAQ (reference sequence). V lost 3 bases and J lost 7, with 7 bases in between. CDR3 length: 12 amino acids. Here the CDR3 DNA reads TGTGCCAGCAGCTTCCCGATAAATGAGCAGTTCTTC. Translated, it gives CASSFPINEQFF.

Ten or more counts support this clonotype. The rearrangement joins TRBV20-1 to TRBJ2-3, with 7 bases matching TRBD1. V trimming: 7 bases; J trimming: 0 bases; junction bases outside the gene matches: 7. This CDR3 contains 14 residues. Germline V gene data show CDR1 as DFQATT and CDR2 as SNEGSKA (reference sequence). CDR3 amino acids: CSVPRQGSTDTQYF. For the CDR3, the DNA is TGCAGTGTTCCTCGACAGGGAAGCACAGATACGCAGTATTTT.

V usage is TRBV7-9 and J usage is TRBJ2-3, with D possibly matching TRBD2 (5 bases). Germline CDR1 is SEHNR and CDR2 is FQNEAQ (reference sequence). This CDR3 region has 17 residues. The germline V and J ends were trimmed by 5 bases and 1 base, with 19 bases remaining between them. The CDR3 nucleotides are TGTGCCAGCAGCGCCCAGTTACTAGTCATTGGCACAGATACGCAGTATTTT. Residues: CASSAQLLVIGTDTQYF.

This clonotype has ten or more counts. The chain recombines TRBV9 with TRBJ2-1, with D perhaps assigned TRBD1 or TRBD2 (5 bases each). Germline CDR1 reads SGDLS; CDR2 reads YYNGEE. The CDR3 runs 17 residues. V lost 0 bases and J 2 bases, leaving 15 bases between the germline ends. The CDR3 nucleotides are TGTGCCAGCAGCGTAGCTCCCCCGGGGCGAACCTACAATGAGCAGTTCTTC. This codes for CASSVAPPGRTYNEQFF.

In this sample, this clonotype turned up many times. The chain is built from TRBV12-3 or TRBV12-4 and TRBJ2-1, with TRBD1 as a possible D gene (5 bases). Trimming removed 6 bases at V and 9 bases at J, with 21 bases between. The CDR3 runs to 15 residues. CDR3 sequence reads: CASSPTLDATGEQFF. The CDR3, as DNA: TGTGCCAGCAGCCCTACCTTGGATGCTACAGGTGAGCAGTTCTTC.

This clonotype was counted many times. The genes are TRBV7-2 and TRBJ2-3, with 11 bases aligning to TRBD2. Germline assignment: CDR1 SGHTA and CDR2 FQGNSA. This CDR3 has 17 residues. V lost 7 bases and J lost 4; bases outside the gene matches: 13. The chain's CDR3 is CASNPGVAGGWADTQYF. CDR3 DNA: TGTGCCAGCAACCCAGGGGTAGCGGGAGGGTGGGCAGATACGCAGTATTTT.

This clonotype was seen at least ten times. The J gene is TRBJ2-3, the V gene TRBV29-1; unclear D gene. Looked up from germline, CDR1 is SQVTM and CDR2 is ANQGSEA. The CDR3 consists of 12 residues. Trimming cost V 6 bases and J 4 bases, with 11 bases left between them. CDR3 protein: CSVGSSPDTQYF. The DNA of the CDR3 is TGCAGCGTCGGGTCTTCTCCAGATACGCAGTATTTT.

This clonotype was detected ten times or more. V usage is TRBV5-6 and J usage is TRBJ2-2, with 7 nucleotides matching TRBD2. The germline CDR1 and CDR2 sequences are SGHDT and YYEEEE. The trim removed 5 bases at V and 2 bases at J, leaving 3 bases unmatched. The CDR3 is made up of 14 amino acids. The CDR3 loop is CASSTSANTGELFF. CDR3 nucleotides: TGTGCCAGCAGTACTAGCGCCAACACCGGGGAGCTGTTTTTT.

The V call is TRBV6-2 or TRBV6-3, the J call TRBJ2-1; D remains ambiguous. Germline V gene data show CDR1 as MNHEY and CDR2 as SVGEGT. This CDR3 has 13 amino acids. The germline V and J ends were trimmed by 2 bases and 6 bases, with 8 bases remaining between them. Written as DNA, the CDR3 is TGTGCCAGCAGTTACCAAGCGTCCAATGAGCAGTTCTTC. Encoded protein: CASSYQASNEQFF.

V and J are TRBV7-2 and TRBJ2-5; no clear D. Trimming took 4 bases from V and 3 from J, leaving 9 bases between them. The CDR3 contains 13 residues. From germline, CDR1 is SGHTA and CDR2 FQGNSA. For the CDR3, the DNA is TGTGCCAGCAGCTCTAGGACCAAAGAGACCCAGTACTTC. Protein sequence: CASSSRTKETQYF.

The chain has TRBV12-3 or TRBV12-4 and TRBJ2-3; D gene uncertain. V lost 1 base to trimming and J lost 5 bases, with 7 bases between them. The CDR3 is 13 residues long. In DNA, the CDR3 is TGTGCCAGCAGTTTAGGATCTGGAGATACGCAGTATTTT. Its translation: CASSLGSGDTQYF.

This clonotype appeared many times. The chain joins TRBV15 to TRBJ1-5, with D uncertain. Germline assignment: CDR1 LNHNV and CDR2 YYDKDF (reference sequence). V shed 0 bases and J shed 3 bases, with 9 bases lying between them. The CDR3 is 15 amino acids. The CDR3 nucleotides read TGTGCCACCAGCAGAGAGACAAGGGTCAATCAGCCCCAGCATTTT. Translating it yields CATSRETRVNQPQHF.